The clone carrying this T cell receptor beta chain showed up just a few times. As yet, its antigen is unknown. Template switching with 5'RACE generated the TCR cDNA and added a universal primer site and UMIs. One entry per CDR3 protein results from TCRdb running MiXCR on the 5' RACE reads. Here the sample spans approximately 350,000 distinct CDR3 sequences, around 10% being singletons. The data were obtained in a study of T cells after yellow fever vaccination. Points from the study as a whole: Re-detected after boosting: most primary clones, 96% of CD4 and 80% to 90% of CD8. By day 5 rather than day 15, the secondary response had peaked, though it was weaker. Abundant bulk-population clonotypes could contaminate the FACS-sorted repertoires.

CDR1 is ENHRY, CDR2 SYGVKD, per germline. After removal of 0 bases from V and 2 bases from J, the junction contained 8 bases not matched to a gene. The CDR3 runs to 17 residues. The sequence came from a man younger than 30 who received the YFV17D yellow fever vaccine. The sequences come from PBMCs, collected on the day of the first yellow fever vaccination. The J gene is TRBJ2-3, the V gene TRBV10-3, with 7 bases that match TRBD2. This CDR3 reads CAISESRLGGNTDTQYF. DNA for the CDR3: TGTGCCATCAGTGAGTCGAGACTCGGGGGGAACACAGATACGCAGTATTTT.